This T cell receptor (beta chain) was captured by sequencing in a study of shared T cell receptors in the human thymus. There are 14 residues in the CDR3. V lost 5 bases and J lost 8, with 15 bases in between. CDR1 and CDR2 from the germline V gene are MDHEN and SYDVKM. Measured with immunoSEQ multiplex PCR; TCRdb has only the in-frame clones, and not every one. The sample lists some 700,000 clones; 70% to 90% were seen once. This same sample was also taken into another study, of human thymus T cells. That source adds: Thymic and blood repertoires appeared to show biased V and J gene usage.

The sample was thymocytes. The chain recombines TRBV28 with TRBJ1-4; the D gene is possibly TRBD1 (6 bases). The sequence derives from a girl under three years old with a congenital heart defect. In DNA, the CDR3 is TGTGCCAGCAGTGCCGAGGGGGTCGGGGAAAAACTGTTTTTT. Residues: CASSAEGVGEKLFF.